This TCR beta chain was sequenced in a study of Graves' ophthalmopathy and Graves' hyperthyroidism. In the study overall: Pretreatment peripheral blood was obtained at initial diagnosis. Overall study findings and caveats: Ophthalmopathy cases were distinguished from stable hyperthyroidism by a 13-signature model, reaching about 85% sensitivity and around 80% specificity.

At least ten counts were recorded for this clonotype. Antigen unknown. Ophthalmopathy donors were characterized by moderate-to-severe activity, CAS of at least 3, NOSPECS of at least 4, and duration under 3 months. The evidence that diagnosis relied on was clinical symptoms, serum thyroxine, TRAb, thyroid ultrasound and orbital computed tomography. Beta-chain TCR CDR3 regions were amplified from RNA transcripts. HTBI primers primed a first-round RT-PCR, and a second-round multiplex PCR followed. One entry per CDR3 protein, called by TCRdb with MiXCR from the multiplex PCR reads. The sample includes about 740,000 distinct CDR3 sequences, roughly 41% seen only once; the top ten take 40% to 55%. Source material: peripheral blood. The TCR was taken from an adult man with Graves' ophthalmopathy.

The CDR3 here is CASSFQGGGNYGYTF. The CDR3 DNA reads TGTGCCAGCAGTTTTCAAGGGGGGGGTAACTATGGCTACACCTTC. The chain has TRBV2 and TRBJ1-2; weak D call: TRBD1 (6 bases). Germline-derived CDR1 and CDR2 are SNHLY and FYNNEI. CDR3 length equals 15 residues. Trimming stripped 5 bases from V and 1 base from J, with 14 bases between.